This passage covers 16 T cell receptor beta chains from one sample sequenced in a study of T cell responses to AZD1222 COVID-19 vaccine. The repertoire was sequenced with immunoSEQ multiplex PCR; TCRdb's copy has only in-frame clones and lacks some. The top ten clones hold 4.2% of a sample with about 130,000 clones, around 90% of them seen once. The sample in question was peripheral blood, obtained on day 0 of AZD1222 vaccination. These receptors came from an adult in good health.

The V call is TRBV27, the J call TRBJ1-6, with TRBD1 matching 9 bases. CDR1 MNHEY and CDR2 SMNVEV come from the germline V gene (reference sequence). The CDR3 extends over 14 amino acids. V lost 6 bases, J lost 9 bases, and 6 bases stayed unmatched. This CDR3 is CASRMGQGSSPLHF. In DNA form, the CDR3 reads TGTGCCAGCAGGATGGGACAGGGAAGTTCACCCCTCCACTTT.

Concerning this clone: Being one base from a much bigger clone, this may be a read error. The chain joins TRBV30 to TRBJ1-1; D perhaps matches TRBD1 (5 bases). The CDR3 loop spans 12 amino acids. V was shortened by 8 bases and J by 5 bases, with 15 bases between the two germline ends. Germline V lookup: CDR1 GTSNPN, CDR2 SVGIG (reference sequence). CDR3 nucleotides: TGTGCCCGGCGCGGGGGGGGGACTGAAGCTTTCTTT. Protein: CARRGGGTEAFF.

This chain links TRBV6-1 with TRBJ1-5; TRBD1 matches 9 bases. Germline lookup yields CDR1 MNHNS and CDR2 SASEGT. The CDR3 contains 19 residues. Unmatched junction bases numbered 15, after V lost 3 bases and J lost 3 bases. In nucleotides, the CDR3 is TGTGCCAGCAGTGAGCCCCGGACAGGGGTAGGAGTAAACAATCAGCCCCAGCATTTT. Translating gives CASSEPRTGVGVNNQPQHF.

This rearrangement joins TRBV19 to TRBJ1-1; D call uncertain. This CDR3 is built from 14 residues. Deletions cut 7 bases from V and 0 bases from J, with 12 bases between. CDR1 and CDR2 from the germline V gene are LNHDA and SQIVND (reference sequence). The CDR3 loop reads CASTRVGVNTEAFF. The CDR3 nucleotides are TGTGCCAGTACGCGAGTCGGGGTGAACACTGAAGCTTTCTTT.

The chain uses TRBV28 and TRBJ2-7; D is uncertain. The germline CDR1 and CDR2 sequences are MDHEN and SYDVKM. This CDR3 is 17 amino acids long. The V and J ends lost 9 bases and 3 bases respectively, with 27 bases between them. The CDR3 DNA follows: TGTGCCAGGTCGTTCTTGGCTGGTTCCCGTTGGCTCTACGAGCAGTACTTC. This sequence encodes CARSFLAGSRWLYEQYF.

CDR3 sequence (DNA): TGTGCCAGCAGTCGGAGGGGACATAGCAATCAGCCCCAGCATTTT. Translating gives CASSRRGHSNQPQHF. The chain combines TRBV28 with TRBJ1-5; weak D call: TRBD1 (6 bases). Trimming removed 5 bases at V and 0 bases at J, with 11 bases between. From germline, CDR1 is MDHEN and CDR2 SYDVKM. CDR3 size: 15 residues.

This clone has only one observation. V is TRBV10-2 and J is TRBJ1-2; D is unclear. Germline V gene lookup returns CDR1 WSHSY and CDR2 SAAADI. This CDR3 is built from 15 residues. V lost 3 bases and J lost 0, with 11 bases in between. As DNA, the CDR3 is TGCGCCAGCAGTGATAGACGGGTGCCTAACTATGGCTACACCTTC. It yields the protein CASSDRRVPNYGYTF.

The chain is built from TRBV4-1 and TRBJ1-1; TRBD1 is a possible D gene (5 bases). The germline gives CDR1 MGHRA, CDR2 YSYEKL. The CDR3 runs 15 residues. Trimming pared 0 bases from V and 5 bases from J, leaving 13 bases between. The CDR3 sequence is CASSQDRGWGTEAFF. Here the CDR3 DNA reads TGCGCCAGCAGCCAAGATCGCGGTTGGGGGACTGAAGCTTTCTTT.

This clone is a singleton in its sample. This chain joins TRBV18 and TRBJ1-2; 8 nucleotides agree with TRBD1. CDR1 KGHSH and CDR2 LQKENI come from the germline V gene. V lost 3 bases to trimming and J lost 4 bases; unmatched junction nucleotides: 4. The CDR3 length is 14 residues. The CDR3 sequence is CASSPGQGGYGYTF. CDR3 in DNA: TGTGCCAGCTCACCTGGACAGGGCGGCTATGGCTACACCTTC. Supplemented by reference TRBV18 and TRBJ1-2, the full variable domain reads NAGVMQNPRHLVRRRGQEARLRCSPMKGHSHVYWYRQLPEEGLKFMVYLQKENIIDESGMPKERFSAEFPKEGPSILRIQQVVRGDSAAYFCASSPGQGGYGYTFGSGTRLTVV.

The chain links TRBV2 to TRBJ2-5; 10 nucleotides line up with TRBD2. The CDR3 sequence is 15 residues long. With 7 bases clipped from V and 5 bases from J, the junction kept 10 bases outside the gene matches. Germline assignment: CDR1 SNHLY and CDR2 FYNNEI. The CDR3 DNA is TGTGCCAGCATGGCCAGCGGGGGGGAGGTGGAGACCCAGTACTTC. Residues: CASMASGGEVETQYF.

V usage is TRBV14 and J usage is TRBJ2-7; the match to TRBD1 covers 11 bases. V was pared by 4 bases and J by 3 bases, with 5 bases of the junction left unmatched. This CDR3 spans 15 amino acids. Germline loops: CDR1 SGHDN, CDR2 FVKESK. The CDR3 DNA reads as TGTGCCAGCAGCCTCTTGGGGACAGGGGGCTACGAGCAGTACTTC. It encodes CASSLLGTGGYEQYF.

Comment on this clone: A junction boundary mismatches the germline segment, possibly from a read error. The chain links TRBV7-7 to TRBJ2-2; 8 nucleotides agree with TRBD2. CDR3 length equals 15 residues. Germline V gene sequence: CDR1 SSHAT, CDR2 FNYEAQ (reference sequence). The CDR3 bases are TGTGCTAGCAGTCCCGGGAGGGGGATGCCCGGGGAGCTGTTTTTT. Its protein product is CASSPGRGMPGELFF.

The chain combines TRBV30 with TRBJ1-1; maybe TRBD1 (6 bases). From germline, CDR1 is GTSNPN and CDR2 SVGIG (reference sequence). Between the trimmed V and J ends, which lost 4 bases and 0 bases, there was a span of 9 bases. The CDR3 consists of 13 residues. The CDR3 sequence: CAWTRQVNTEAFF. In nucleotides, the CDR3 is TGTGCCTGGACACGACAGGTGAACACTGAAGCTTTCTTT. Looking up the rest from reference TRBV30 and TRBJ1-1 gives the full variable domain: SQTIHQWPATLVQPVGSPLSLECTVEGTSNPNLYWYRQAAGRGLQLLFYSVGIGQISSEVPQNLSASRPQDRQFILSSKKLLLSDSGFYLCAWTRQVNTEAFFGQGTRLTVV.

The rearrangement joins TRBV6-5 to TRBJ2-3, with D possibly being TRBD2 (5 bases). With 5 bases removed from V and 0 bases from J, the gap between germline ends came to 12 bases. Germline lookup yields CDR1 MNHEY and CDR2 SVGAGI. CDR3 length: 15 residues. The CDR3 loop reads CASSPPGYSTDTQYF. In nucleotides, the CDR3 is TGTGCCAGCAGTCCCCCGGGGTATAGCACAGATACGCAGTATTTT.

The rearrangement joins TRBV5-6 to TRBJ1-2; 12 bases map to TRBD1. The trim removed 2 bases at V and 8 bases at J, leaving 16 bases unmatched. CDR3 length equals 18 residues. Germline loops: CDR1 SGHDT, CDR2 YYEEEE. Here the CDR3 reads CASSLYTSGTGGVGGYTF. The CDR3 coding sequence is TGTGCCAGCAGCTTATACACATCCGGGACAGGGGGCGTTGGAGGCTACACCTTC.

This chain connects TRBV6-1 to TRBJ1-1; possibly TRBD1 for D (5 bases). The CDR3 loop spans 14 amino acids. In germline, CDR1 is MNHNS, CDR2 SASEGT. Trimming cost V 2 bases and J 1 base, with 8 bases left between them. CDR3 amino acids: CASSETQGNTEAFF. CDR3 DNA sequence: TGTGCCAGCAGTGAAACCCAGGGGAACACTGAAGCTTTCTTT.